Listed below are T cell receptor beta chains from one sample, sequenced in a study of T-cell memory formation after mild COVID-19. TCRdb passed the 5' RACE reads through MiXCR, listing each CDR3 protein once. The sample yields around 180,000 distinct CDR3 sequences, roughly 20% seen once. The sequencing input was PBMCs or a T cell subset sorted from them (not recorded which). These receptors were taken from a man in his late teens or twenties who had mild COVID-19 (a few samples of this study predate the infection). Cell type and time point are not known. CDR3s include the opening cysteine and the closing phenylalanine or tryptophan. A D gene is named only where the DNA matches it firmly. Where a row states a size, it is once, few, many or the class of an expanded clone; other rows omit it.

>TRBJ1-1|-|-|TRBV18
CASSPPEFTEAFF
TGTGCCAGCTCACCACCAGAGTTCACTGAAGCTTTCTTT
>TRBJ2-1|-|-|TRBV11-3
CASSLGAPGPNNEQFF
TGTGCCAGCAGCTTAGGCGCACCCGGACCCAACAATGAGCAGTTCTTC
>TRBJ1-6|few|-|TRBV7-2
CASSPHSPGGSSPLHF
TGTGCCAGCAGCCCTCACAGCCCGGGGGGAAGTTCACCCCTCCACTTT
>TRBJ1-1|few|-|TRBV6-2/TRBV6-3
CASSYAITEAFF
TGTGCCAGCAGTTACGCAATCACTGAAGCTTTCTTT
>TRBJ2-3|few|-|TRBV7-2
CASSYGQFTDTQYF
TGTGCCAGCAGCTACGGACAGTTCACAGATACGCAGTATTTT
>TRBJ2-6|few|-|TRBV6-5
CASSYLVTGANVLTF
TGTGCCAGCAGTTACCTGGTTACTGGGGCCAACGTCCTGACTTTC
>TRBJ1-1|-|TRBD1|TRBV9
CASSPRQGVRGDSEAFF
TGTGCCAGCAGCCCTCGACAGGGAGTCAGGGGCGACTCTGAAGCTTTCTTT
>TRBJ2-1|-|TRBD2|TRBV7-2
CASSLAFGGGDNEQFF
TGTGCCAGCAGCTTAGCTTTCGGGGGAGGGGACAATGAGCAGTTCTTC
>TRBJ2-5|-|-|TRBV6-5
CASSFVGVQETQYF
TGTGCCAGCAGTTTTGTGGGGGTTCAAGAGACCCAGTACTTC
>TRBJ2-2|-|-|TRBV9
CASSVSGGRGTGELFF
TGTGCCAGCAGCGTGTCCGGGGGCCGGGGAACCGGGGAGCTGTTTTTT
>TRBJ1-2|once|-|TRBV5-5
CASSLRAWGYTF
TGTGCCAGCAGCTTGAGGGCGTGGGGCTACACCTTC
>TRBJ2-4|-|TRBD1|TRBV5-6
CASSLQTGDVGYPDLLAKNIQYF
TGTGCCAGCAGCTTGCAAACAGGGGACGTCGGCTATCCGGACCTTTTAGCCAAAAACATTCAGTACTTC
>TRBJ2-5|many|-|TRBV5-1
CASSFAGQETQYF
TGCGCCAGCAGCTTTGCAGGACAAGAGACCCAGTACTTC
>TRBJ1-1|-|-|TRBV5-1
CASSSFGETEAFF
TGCGCCAGCAGCTCCTTCGGGGAGACTGAAGCTTTCTTT
>TRBJ2-5|-|-|TRBV6-5
CASSYDGQQETQYF
TGTGCCAGCAGCTACGACGGCCAACAAGAGACCCAGTACTTC
>TRBJ2-3|-|-|TRBV20-1
CSAYRVGSTDTQYF
TGCAGTGCTTACAGGGTGGGTTCCACAGATACGCAGTATTTT
>TRBJ1-2|few|TRBD1|TRBV28
CASTTQGAGYGYTF
TGTGCCAGCACTACTCAGGGGGCAGGTTATGGCTACACCTTC
>TRBJ2-5|few|-|TRBV29-1
CSVAGLQETQYF
TGCAGCGTTGCGGGACTGCAAGAGACCCAGTACTTC
>TRBJ1-1|-|-|TRBV7-8
CASSPRRGRTEAFF
TGTGCCAGCAGCCCAAGAAGGGGGAGGACTGAAGCTTTCTTT
>TRBJ2-1|-|TRBD1|TRBV5-1
CASGLWAGGVYEQFF
TGCGCCAGCGGCTTGTGGGCAGGGGGCGTCTATGAGCAGTTCTTC
>TRBJ1-1|-|-|TRBV20-1
CSAGAGTNTEAFF
TGCAGTGCCGGAGCTGGGACAAACACTGAAGCTTTCTTT
>TRBJ2-5|-|-|TRBV7-6
CASSPTGSPGETQYF
TGTGCCAGCAGCCCCACAGGGTCCCCGGGTGAGACCCAGTACTTC
>TRBJ1-6|-|-|TRBV6-5
CASSSTIGRGRNNSPLHF
TGTGCCAGCAGTTCCACTATAGGGAGGGGTAGAAATAATTCACCCCTCCACTTT
>TRBJ1-4|few|-|TRBV20-1
CSARKVGEKLFF
TGCAGTGCGAGAAAAGTCGGGGAAAAACTGTTTTTT
>TRBJ2-7|-|TRBD2|TRBV7-9
CASSFGLAGAYEQYF
TGTGCCAGCAGCTTCGGACTAGCGGGGGCCTACGAGCAGTACTTC
>TRBJ2-2|once|-|TRBV10-1
CASSKGGGELFF
TGCGCCAGCAGTAAAGGTGGCGGGGAGCTGTTTTTT
>TRBJ1-1|-|-|TRBV10-3
CAIRRGIPNTEAFF
TGTGCCATCAGGAGGGGAATCCCGAACACTGAAGCTTTCTTT
>TRBJ1-1|-|-|TRBV5-1
CASSLTDRVNTEAFF
TGCGCCAGCAGCTTGACCGACAGAGTGAACACTGAAGCTTTCTTT
>TRBJ1-2|few|-|TRBV9
CASSATESFYGYTF
TGTGCCAGCAGCGCAACAGAAAGCTTCTATGGCTACACCTTC
>TRBJ1-1|few|-|TRBV11-2
CASSLWVPEAFF
TGTGCCAGCAGCTTATGGGTCCCTGAAGCTTTCTTT
>TRBJ1-2|few|-|TRBV5-1
CASSLNQRGYTF
TGCGCCAGCAGCTTGAACCAAAGGGGCTACACCTTC
>TRBJ2-3|-|TRBD2|TRBV20-1
CSVTSGGDTQYF
TGCAGTGTGACTAGCGGGGGGGATACGCAGTATTTT
>TRBJ1-5|-|-|TRBV3-1
CASSRTEYQPQHF
TGTGCCAGCAGCAGGACAGAATATCAGCCCCAGCATTTT
>TRBJ2-5|-|-|TRBV20-1
CSARRQGTYQETQYF
TGCAGTGCTAGAAGGCAGGGGACGTACCAAGAGACCCAGTACTTC
>TRBJ2-5|once|TRBD2|TRBV12-3/TRBV12-4
CASSKLAGIQETQYF
TGTGCCAGCAGTAAACTAGCGGGGATCCAAGAGACCCAGTACTTC
>TRBJ1-5|many|-|TRBV28
CASSLYRQPQHF
TGTGCCAGCAGTTTATACCGTCAGCCCCAGCATTTT
>TRBJ2-1|few|TRBD2|TRBV11-2
CASSSYYGGADEQFF
TGTGCCAGCAGCTCCTACTACGGGGGGGCCGATGAGCAGTTCTTC
>TRBJ2-1|-|-|TRBV18
CASSHRSGSYNEQFF
TGTGCCAGCTCACACCGCAGCGGGTCCTACAATGAGCAGTTCTTC
>TRBJ1-4|-|-|TRBV2
CASSREGEKLFF
TGTGCCAGCTCGAGGGAAGGGGAAAAACTGTTTTTT
>TRBJ1-5|few|TRBD1|TRBV20-1
CSAQGQPSNQPQHF
TGCAGTGCGCAGGGACAGCCTAGCAATCAGCCCCAGCATTTT
>TRBJ1-5|many|-|TRBV5-1
CASSPGDSNQPQHF
TGCGCCAGCAGCCCGGGTGATAGCAATCAGCCCCAGCATTTT
>TRBJ2-3|few|TRBD1|TRBV5-1
CASKSGTGFVDTQYF
TGCGCCAGCAAGAGCGGGACAGGGTTTGTAGATACGCAGTATTTT
>TRBJ2-3|-|-|TRBV5-1
CASSLIGARDTQYF
TGCGCCAGCAGCTTGATTGGGGCTCGGGATACGCAGTATTTT
>TRBJ2-1|-|-|TRBV7-2
CASSFFGGLEQFF
TGTGCCAGCAGCTTCTTCGGGGGACTTGAGCAGTTCTTC
>TRBJ2-5|once|-|TRBV2
CASSESPGWKTQYF
TGTGCCAGCAGTGAATCGCCCGGGTGGAAGACCCAGTACTTC
>TRBJ2-3|-|TRBD2|TRBV10-1
CASSSGRAGVTDTQYF
TGCGCCAGCAGCTCAGGACGGGCGGGGGTCACAGATACGCAGTATTTT
>TRBJ1-2|few|-|TRBV21-1
CASSKVGTGAGYTF
-
>TRBJ2-4|-|-|TRBV28
CASSLRPEGASGDIQYF
TGTGCCAGCAGTTTACGGCCGGAGGGGGCTTCCGGCGACATTCAGTACTTC
>TRBJ2-3|few|-|TRBV1
CTSTATSGGHTDTQYF
TGCACCAGCACCGCGACTAGCGGGGGCCACACAGATACGCAGTATTTT
>TRBJ2-3|-|-|TRBV7-2
CASSLGISTDTQYF
TGTGCCAGCAGCTTGGGGATCAGCACAGATACGCAGTATTTT
>TRBJ1-2|-|-|TRBV28
CASSWAGYYGYTF
TGTGCCAGCAGCTGGGCAGGGTACTATGGCTACACCTTC
>TRBJ2-3|few|-|TRBV7-2
CASSLGMGTTHTDTQYF
TGTGCCAGCAGCTTAGGGATGGGAACTACCCACACAGATACGCAGTATTTT